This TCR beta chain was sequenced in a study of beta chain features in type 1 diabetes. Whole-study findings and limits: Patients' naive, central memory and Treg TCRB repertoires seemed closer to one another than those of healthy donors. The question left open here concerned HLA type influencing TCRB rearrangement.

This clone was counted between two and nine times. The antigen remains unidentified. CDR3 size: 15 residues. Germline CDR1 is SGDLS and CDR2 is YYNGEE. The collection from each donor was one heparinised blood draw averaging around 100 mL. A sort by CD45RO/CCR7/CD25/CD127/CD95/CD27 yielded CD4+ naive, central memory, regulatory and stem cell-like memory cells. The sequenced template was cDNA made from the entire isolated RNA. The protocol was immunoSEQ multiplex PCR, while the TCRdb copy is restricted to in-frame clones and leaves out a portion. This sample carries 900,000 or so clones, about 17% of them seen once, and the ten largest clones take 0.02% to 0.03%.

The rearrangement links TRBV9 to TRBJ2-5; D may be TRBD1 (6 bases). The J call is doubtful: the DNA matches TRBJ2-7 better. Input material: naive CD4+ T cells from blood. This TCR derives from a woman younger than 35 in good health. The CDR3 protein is CASSVSQGSPYEQYF. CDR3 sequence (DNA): TGTGCCAGCAGCGTAAGTCAGGGGAGTCCCTACGAGCAGTACTTC.